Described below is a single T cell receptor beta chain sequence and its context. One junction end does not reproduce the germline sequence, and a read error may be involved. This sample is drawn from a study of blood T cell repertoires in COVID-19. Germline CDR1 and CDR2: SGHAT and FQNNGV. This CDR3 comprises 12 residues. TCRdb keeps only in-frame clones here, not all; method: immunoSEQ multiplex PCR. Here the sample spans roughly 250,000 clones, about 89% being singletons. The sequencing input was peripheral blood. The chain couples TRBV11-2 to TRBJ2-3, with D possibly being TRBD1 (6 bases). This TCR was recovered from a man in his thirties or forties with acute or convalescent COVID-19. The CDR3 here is CASSVDRYTQYF. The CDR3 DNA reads TGTGCCAGCAGCGTAGACAGGTATACGCAGTATTTT.